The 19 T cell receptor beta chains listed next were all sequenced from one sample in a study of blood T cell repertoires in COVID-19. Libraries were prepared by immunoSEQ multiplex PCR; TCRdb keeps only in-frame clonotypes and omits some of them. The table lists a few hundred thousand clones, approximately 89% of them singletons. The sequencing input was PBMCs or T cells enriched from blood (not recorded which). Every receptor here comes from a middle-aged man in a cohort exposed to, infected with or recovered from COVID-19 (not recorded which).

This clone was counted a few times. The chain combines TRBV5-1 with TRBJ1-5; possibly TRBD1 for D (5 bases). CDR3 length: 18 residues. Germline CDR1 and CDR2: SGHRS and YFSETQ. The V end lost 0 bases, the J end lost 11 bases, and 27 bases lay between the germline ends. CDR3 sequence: CASSLEPRDSPGGSAQHF. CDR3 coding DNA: TGCGCCAGCAGCTTGGAACCTCGGGACTCCCCCGGTGGATCAGCCCAGCATTTT. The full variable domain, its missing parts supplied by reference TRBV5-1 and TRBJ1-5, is KAGVTQTPRYLIKTRGQQVTLSCSPISGHRSVSWYQQTPGQGLQFLFEYFSETQRNKGNFPGRFSGRQFSNSRSEMNVSTLELGDSALYLCASSLEPRDSPGGSAQHFGDGTRLSIL.

The DNA of the CDR3 is TGTGCCAGCGTGTTTCAGGGGCGTTTAGGTGAGCCCCAGCATTTT. Amino acids: CASVFQGRLGEPQHF. This chain links TRBV2 with TRBJ1-5; possibly TRBD1 for D (6 bases). The germline V and J ends were trimmed by 8 bases and 8 bases, with 22 bases remaining between them. Germline CDR1 SNHLY, CDR2 FYNNEI. There are 15 residues in the CDR3. The full variable domain, with the rest looked up from reference TRBV2 and TRBJ1-5, is EPEVTQTPSHQVTQMGQEVILRCVPISNHLYFYWYRQILGQKVEFLVSFYNNEISEKSEIFDDQFSVERPDGSNFTLKIRSTKLEDSAMYFCASVFQGRLGEPQHFGDGTRLSIL.

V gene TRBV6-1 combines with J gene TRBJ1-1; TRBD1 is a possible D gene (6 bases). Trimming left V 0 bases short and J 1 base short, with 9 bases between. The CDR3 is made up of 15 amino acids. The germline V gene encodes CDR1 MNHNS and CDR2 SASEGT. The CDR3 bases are TGTGCCAGCAGTGAAGCTACAGGGACGAACACTGAAGCTTTCTTT. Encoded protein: CASSEATGTNTEAFF.

CDR3 bases: TGTGCCTGGGCCGGGAGGGAAAATTCGGAACTGTTTTTT. It translates to CAWAGRENSELFF. V is TRBV30 and J is TRBJ1-4; unclear D gene. Germline V gene sequence: CDR1 GTSNPN, CDR2 SVGIG (reference sequence). The V gene lost 5 bases and the J gene lost 12 bases, with 19 bases spanning the gap. The CDR3 is 13 amino acids.

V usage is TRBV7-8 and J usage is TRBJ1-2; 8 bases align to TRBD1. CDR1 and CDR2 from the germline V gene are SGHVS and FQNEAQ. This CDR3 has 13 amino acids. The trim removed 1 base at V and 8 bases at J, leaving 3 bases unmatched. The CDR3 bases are TGTGCCAGCAGCTTAGGGACAGGGTACGGCTACACCTTC. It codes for CASSLGTGYGYTF.

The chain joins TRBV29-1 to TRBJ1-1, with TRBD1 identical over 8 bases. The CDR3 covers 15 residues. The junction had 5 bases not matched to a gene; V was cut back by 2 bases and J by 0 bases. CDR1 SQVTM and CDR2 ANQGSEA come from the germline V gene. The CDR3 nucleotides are TGCAGCGTTGAACAGGGGGCTTCAATGAACACTGAAGCTTTCTTT. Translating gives CSVEQGASMNTEAFF.

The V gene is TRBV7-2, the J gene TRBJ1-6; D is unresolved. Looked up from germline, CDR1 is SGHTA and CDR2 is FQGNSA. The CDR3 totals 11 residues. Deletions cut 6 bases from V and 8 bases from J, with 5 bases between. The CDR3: CASSFDSPLHF. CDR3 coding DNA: TGTGCCAGCAGTTTCGATTCACCCCTCCACTTT.

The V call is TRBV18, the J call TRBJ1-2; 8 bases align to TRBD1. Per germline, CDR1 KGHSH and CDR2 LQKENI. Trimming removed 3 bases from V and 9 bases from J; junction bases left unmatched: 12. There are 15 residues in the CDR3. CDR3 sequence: CASSPDRDPRRSYTF. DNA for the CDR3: TGTGCCAGCTCACCGGACAGGGATCCTCGTCGAAGCTACACCTTC.

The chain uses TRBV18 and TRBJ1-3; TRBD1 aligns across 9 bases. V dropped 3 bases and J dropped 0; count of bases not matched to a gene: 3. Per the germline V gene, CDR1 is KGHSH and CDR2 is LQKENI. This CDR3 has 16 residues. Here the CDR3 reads CASSPGTGSSGNTIYF. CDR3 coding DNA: TGTGCCAGCTCACCCGGGACAGGGAGCTCTGGAAACACCATATATTTT.

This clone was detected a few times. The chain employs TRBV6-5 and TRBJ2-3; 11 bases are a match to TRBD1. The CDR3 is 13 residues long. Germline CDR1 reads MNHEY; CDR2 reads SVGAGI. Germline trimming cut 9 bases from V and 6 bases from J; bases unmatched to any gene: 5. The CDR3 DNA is TGTGCCAGTGGACAGGGGGCTGAGGATACGCAGTATTTT. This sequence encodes CASGQGAEDTQYF.

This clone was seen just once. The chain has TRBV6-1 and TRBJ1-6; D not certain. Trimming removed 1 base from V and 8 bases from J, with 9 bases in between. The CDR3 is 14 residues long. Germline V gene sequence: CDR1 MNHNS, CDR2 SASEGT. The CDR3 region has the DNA TGTGCCAGCAGTGAAGGGACGGACTATTCACCCCTCCACTTT. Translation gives CASSEGTDYSPLHF.

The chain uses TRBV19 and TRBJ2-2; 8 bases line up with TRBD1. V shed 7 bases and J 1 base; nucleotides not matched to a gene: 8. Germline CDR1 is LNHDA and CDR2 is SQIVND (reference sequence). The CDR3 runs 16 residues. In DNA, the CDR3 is TGTGCCAGTAAGGCCCCGGGACAGGTGAACACCGGGGAGCTGTTTTTT. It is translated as CASKAPGQVNTGELFF.

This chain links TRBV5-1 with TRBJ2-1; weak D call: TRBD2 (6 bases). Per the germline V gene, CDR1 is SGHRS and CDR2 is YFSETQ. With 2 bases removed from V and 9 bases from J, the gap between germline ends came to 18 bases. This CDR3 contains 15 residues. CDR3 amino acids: CASSFIPSERSEQFF. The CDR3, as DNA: TGCGCCAGCAGCTTTATTCCTAGCGAAAGGAGTGAGCAGTTCTTC.

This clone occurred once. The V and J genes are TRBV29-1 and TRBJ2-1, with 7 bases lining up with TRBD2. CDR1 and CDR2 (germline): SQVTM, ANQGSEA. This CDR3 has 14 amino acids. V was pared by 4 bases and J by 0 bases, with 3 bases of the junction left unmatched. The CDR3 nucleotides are TGCAGCGTTGGGCGGGAGAGCTCCTACAATGAGCAGTTCTTC. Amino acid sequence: CSVGRESSYNEQFF.

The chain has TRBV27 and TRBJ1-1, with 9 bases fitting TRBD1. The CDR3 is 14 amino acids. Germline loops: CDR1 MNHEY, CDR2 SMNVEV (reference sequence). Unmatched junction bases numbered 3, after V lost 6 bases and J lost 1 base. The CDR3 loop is CASRGTGKNTEAFF. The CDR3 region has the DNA TGTGCCAGCAGGGGGACAGGGAAGAACACTGAAGCTTTCTTT.

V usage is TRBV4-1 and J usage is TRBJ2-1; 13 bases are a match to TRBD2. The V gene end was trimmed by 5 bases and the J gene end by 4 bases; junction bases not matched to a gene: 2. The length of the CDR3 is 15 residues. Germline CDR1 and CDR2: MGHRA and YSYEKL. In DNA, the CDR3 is TGCGCCAGCAGCGCGGGACTAGCGGGATACAATGAGCAGTTCTTC. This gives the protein CASSAGLAGYNEQFF.

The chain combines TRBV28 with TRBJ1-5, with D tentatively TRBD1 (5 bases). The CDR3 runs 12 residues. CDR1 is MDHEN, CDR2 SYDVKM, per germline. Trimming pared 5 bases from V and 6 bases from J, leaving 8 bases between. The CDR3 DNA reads TGTGCCAGCAGTCTACAGGTTCAGCCCCAGCATTTT. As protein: CASSLQVQPQHF.

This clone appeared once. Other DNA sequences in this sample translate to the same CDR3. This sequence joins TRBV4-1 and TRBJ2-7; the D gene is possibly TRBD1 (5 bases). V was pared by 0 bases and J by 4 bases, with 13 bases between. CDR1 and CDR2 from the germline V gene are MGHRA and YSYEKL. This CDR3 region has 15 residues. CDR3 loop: CASSQDAGALYEQYF. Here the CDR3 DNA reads TGCGCCAGCAGCCAAGATGCTGGGGCTCTGTACGAGCAGTACTTC.

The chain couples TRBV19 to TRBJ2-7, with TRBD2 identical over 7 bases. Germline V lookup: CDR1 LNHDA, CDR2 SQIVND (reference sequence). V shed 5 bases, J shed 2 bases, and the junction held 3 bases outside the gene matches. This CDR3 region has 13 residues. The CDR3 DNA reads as TGTGCCAGTAGTCCAGCGGGAACCTACGAGCAGTACTTC. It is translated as CASSPAGTYEQYF.